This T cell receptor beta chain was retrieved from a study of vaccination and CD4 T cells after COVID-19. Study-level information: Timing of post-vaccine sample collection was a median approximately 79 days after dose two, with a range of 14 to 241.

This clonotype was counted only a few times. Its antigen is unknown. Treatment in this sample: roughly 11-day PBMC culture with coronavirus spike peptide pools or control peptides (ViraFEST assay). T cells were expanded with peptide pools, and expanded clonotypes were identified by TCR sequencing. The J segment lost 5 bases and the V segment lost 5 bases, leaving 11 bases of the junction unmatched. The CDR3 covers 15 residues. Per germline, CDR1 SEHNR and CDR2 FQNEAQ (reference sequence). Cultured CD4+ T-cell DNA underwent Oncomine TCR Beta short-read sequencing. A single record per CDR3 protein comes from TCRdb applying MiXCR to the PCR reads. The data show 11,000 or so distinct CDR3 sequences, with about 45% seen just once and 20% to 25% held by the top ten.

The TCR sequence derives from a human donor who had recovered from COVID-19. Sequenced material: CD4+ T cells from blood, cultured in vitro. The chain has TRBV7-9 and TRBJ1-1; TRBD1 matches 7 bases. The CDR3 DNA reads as TGTGCCAGCAGCGACTTAGGGACAGTGATGACTGAAGCTTTCTTT. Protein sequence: CASSDLGTVMTEAFF.